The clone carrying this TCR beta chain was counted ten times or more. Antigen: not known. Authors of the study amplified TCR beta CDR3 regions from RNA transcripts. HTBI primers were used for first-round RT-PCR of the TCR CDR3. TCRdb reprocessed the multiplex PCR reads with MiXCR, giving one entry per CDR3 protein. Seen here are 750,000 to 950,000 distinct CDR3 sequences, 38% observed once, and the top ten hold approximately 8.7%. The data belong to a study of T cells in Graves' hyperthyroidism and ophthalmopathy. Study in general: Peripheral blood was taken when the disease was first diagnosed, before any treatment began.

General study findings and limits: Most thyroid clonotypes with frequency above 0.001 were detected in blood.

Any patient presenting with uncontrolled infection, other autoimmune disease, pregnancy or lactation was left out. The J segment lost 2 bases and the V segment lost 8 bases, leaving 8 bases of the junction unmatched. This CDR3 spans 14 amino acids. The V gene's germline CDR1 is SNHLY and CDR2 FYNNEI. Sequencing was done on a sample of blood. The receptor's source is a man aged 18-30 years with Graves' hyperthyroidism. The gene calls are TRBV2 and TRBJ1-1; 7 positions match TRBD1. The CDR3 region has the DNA TGTGCCAGCGTCGTACAGGGGCGAAACACTGAAGCTTTCTTT. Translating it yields CASVVQGRNTEAFF.